This T cell receptor beta chain was recorded in a study of shared clonotypes between healthy human individuals. CDR3 size: 16 residues. Trimming cost V 3 bases and J 0 bases, with 14 bases left between them. CDR1 is SGHNT, CDR2 YYREEE, per germline (reference sequence). The assay was immunoSEQ multiplex PCR, and TCRdb's table has in-frame clones only and misses some. The repertoire consists of about 2 million clones, with 90% to 95% occurring once and the leading ten covering more than 0.1%. Findings and limits, study-wide: Compared with clonotypes that all four donors shared, non-shared clonotypes had lower generation probabilities. Rarefaction indicated that sorted-subset sequencing remained incomplete although depth was large. The study generally estimated greater richness for naive than memory subsets.

A word on this clone: Its antigen is still unknown.

The donors were all Caucasian adults (living in Nashville, Tennessee). The sequencing input was naive CD4+ T cells sorted from blood. Documented subset: CD45RA+ positively selected. V usage is TRBV5-4 and J usage is TRBJ2-3, with D perhaps TRBD2 (5 bases). The origin of this receptor is a man aged 18 to 30 in good health. DNA of the CDR3: TGTGCCAGCAGCTATTCCGCGGGCTCTAGCACAGATACGCAGTATTTT. This sequence encodes CASSYSAGSSTDTQYF.